The TCR beta chain under discussion was sequenced for a study of T cells in Graves' hyperthyroidism and ophthalmopathy. About the research overall: Staff took peripheral blood when the initial diagnosis was made, before any treatment began.

This clonotype was found many times. Amplification of TCR beta CDR3 regions used RNA as the template. The HTBI primer set drove a first-round RT-PCR of the TCR CDR3. TCRdb independently ran MiXCR on the multiplex PCR reads; one entry per CDR3 protein. The sample lists hundreds of thousands of distinct CDR3 sequences, around 15% occurring once. Stable disease denoted Graves' hyperthyroidism without ophthalmopathy progression within 18 months. Each diagnosis drew on symptoms, thyroxine, TRAb, thyroid ultrasound and orbital computed tomography findings. The origin of this receptor is a woman aged 18 to 35 with Graves' hyperthyroidism. Source material: blood.

CDR3 protein: CASSSGAVSSNEQFF. As DNA, the CDR3 is TGTGCCAGCAGTTCTGGAGCGGTTTCGTCCAATGAGCAGTTCTTC. V gene TRBV28 combines with J gene TRBJ2-1; tentative D call: TRBD2 (5 bases). CDR3 length equals 15 residues. Trimming stripped 4 bases from V and 6 bases from J, with 16 bases between. Per the germline V gene, CDR1 is MDHEN and CDR2 is SYDVKM.